The present T cell receptor (beta chain) was sequenced within a study of blood T cell repertoires in COVID-19 (dated by TCRdb to 2020 to 2021). About the investigation overall: Samples covering the acute and convalescent phases of COVID-19 were provided by collaborators in the United States, Italy and Spain. The sample metadata nearly always contained a de-identified subject ID, COVID-19 status, age in years and sex. The samples were drawn from two sources: the first 160 participants of the ongoing ImmuneRACE study, and fewer than 1,500 subjects contributed by 6 global collaborators. Deeply sampled blood TCRbeta repertoires from subjects exposed to, actively infected with, or recovered from COVID-19 were included in the dataset. The prospective study material was composed of cDNA or gDNA derived from T cells, B-cell-depleted T cells, or PBMCs. The repertoires were released in a freely available public database meant as a resource for research on the immune response to SARS-CoV-2. Where available, HLA class I and class II types were obtained from metadata supplied by the sample provider rather than from assay-based typing.

The immunoSEQ Assay, a bias-controlled multiplex PCR, was used to amplify TCRbeta CDR3 regions from genomic DNA. Turning to the authors' computational methods: Nucleated cell counts per sample were estimated from amplification of reference gene primers within the assay. Sequence reads were collapsed and filtered to measure the absolute abundance of every unique TCRbeta CDR3 rearrangement. Productive Simpson clonality was computed per sample as the square root of Simpson's diversity index over productive rearrangements. The table comes from immuneACCESS by way of TCRdb, which keeps in-frame sequences with V and J called. Part of the clones is missing from these tables; in studies checked, under half for an unresolved V gene and the rest for unknown reasons. V and J calls and clone size are given by that table; D and trimming were obtained from the DNA. The sample table contains around 98,000 clones; only one count was recorded for 87% of them. The top ten clonotypes cover approximately 5% of the sample.

The CDR3 numbers 15 residues from cysteine through phenylalanine. The retained sequence is limited to the CDR3, 45 bases, with the frame set at the first base. Germline trimming: 4 bases from V, 3 bases from J; junction bases outside gene matches: 7. Reading the germline V gene gives CDR1 KGHSH and CDR2 LQKENI. Collaborating institutions collected whole blood in K2EDTA tubes following their own protocols. For TCRbeta analysis, collaborators shipped samples as frozen whole blood, isolated PBMCs, or DNA extracted from either of those sample types. Here is what the overall study found, with its caveats: The quantity of clinical and demographic metadata differed by source and by participant and was supplied without curation.

Notes on this clone: Its antigen is still unknown. Base qualities were left out, and no much larger clone turns up one base away.

The TCR comes from a man aged 65 to 79 with acute or convalescent COVID-19. The sequencing sample was made of peripheral blood. The chain uses TRBV18 and TRBJ1-2; TRBD1 matches 8 bases in the middle. The CDR3 in this case is CASSRTDRGDYGYTF. The sequenced DNA: TGTGCCAGCTCACGCACCGACAGGGGCGACTATGGCTACACCTTC. Full variable domain (CDR3 extended with the reference TRBV18 and TRBJ1-2 proteins): NAGVMQNPRHLVRRRGQEARLRCSPMKGHSHVYWYRQLPEEGLKFMVYLQKENIIDESGMPKERFSAEFPKEGPSILRIQQVVRGDSAAYFCASSRTDRGDYGYTFGSGTRLTVV.